This T cell receptor beta chain was found in a study of control samples from healthy donors and cancer patients. This clone is a singleton in its sample. Trimming removed 6 bases from V and 1 base from J; junction bases left unmatched: 7. The CDR3 loop spans 15 amino acids. Per the germline V gene, CDR1 is LNHNV and CDR2 is YYDKDF (reference sequence). Clones were sequenced by immunoSEQ multiplex PCR, and TCRdb holds only the in-frame ones, with some missing. The sample records about 44,000 clones, about 90% being singletons. This clonotype was obtained from a woman aged 55-69 years with lung cancer. What was sequenced was PBMCs. The chain carries TRBV15 and TRBJ2-3, with 7 bases lining up with TRBD2. CDR3 DNA sequence: TGTGCCACCAGGACCACTAGCGTGCGCACAGATACGCAGTATTTT. Translating it yields CATRTTSVRTDTQYF.